This TCR beta chain is drawn from a study of blood T cell repertoires in COVID-19 (dated by TCRdb to 2019 to 2021). Some background on the complete study: Samples from collaborators originated in the United States, Italy and Spain and spanned both the acute and convalescent phases of COVID-19. Where HLA class I and class II types were available, the types were taken from metadata supplied by the sample provider, not from assay-based typing. The samples were drawn from two sources: the first 160 participants of the ongoing ImmuneRACE study, and approximately 1,300 subjects contributed by 6 global collaborators. A de-identified subject ID, COVID-19 status, age in years and sex were almost always included in the sample metadata. Deeply sampled blood TCRbeta repertoires from subjects exposed to, actively infected with, or recovered from COVID-19 were included in the dataset. The repertoires were made available in a free public database intended to serve as a resource for research on the immune response to SARS-CoV-2. The material from the prospective study consisted of cDNA or gDNA derived from T cells, B-cell-depleted T cells, or PBMCs. On the study overall, not on this receptor specifically: How much clinical and demographic metadata was included differed by source and by participant, and the metadata was provided uncurated.

The immunoSEQ Assay, a bias-controlled multiplex PCR, was used to amplify TCRbeta CDR3 regions from genomic DNA. In the paper's pipeline: Within the assay, amplification of reference gene primers was used to estimate how many nucleated cells each sample contained. Sequence reads were collapsed and filtered to measure the absolute abundance of every unique TCRbeta CDR3 rearrangement. For each sample, productive Simpson clonality was calculated as the square root of Simpson's diversity index across productive rearrangements. TCRdb took this table from immuneACCESS and kept in-frame rearrangements with V and J called. Such tables lack part of the clones; where checked against another copy, unresolved V genes explain under half of the gap, and the rest is unexplained. V, J and clone size are taken as reported in that table, and D and trimming were inferred from the DNA itself. Across this sample there are under 200,000 clones, with nearly 90% seen only once. The leading ten clones occupy 20% to 25% of the sample.

Remarks on this clone: Its antigen remains unidentified. Base qualities are not at hand, and no much larger clone is one base apart.

The collaborating institutions used their own protocols to collect whole blood in K2EDTA tubes. For TCRbeta analysis, collaborators shipped samples in one of three forms: frozen whole blood, isolated PBMCs, or DNA extracted from either of those sample types. Sample: peripheral blood. This clonotype was obtained from a man aged 60 to 69 with active or convalescent COVID-19.

Here is the DNA: TGTGCCAGCAGACCCCAGGGTTCTGACACCGGGGAGCTGTTTTTT. Its protein product is CASRPQGSDTGELFF. The chain joins TRBV7-9 to TRBJ2-2, with TRBD1 perhaps the D gene, on 5 matching bases. CDR1 SEHNR and CDR2 FQNEAQ were looked up in the germline V gene (reference sequence). V loses 6 bases, J loses 3 bases, and the germline ends lie 14 bases apart. Spanning cysteine to phenylalanine, the CDR3 consists of 15 amino acids. CDR3 DNA only is kept here, 45 bases in frame from base 1. With all but the CDR3 taken from the reference TRBV7-9 and TRBJ2-2 genes, the full variable domain is: DTGVSQNPRHKITKRGQNVTFRCDPISEHNRLYWYRQTLGQGPEFLTYFQNEAQLEKSRLLSDRFSAERPKGSFSTLEIQRTEQGDSAMYLCASRPQGSDTGELFFGEGSRLTVL.